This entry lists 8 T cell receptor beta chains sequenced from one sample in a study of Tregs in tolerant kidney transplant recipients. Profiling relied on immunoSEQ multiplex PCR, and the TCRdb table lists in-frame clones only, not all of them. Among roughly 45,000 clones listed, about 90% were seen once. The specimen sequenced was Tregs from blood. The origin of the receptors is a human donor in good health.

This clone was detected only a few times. The CDR3 is CASSLLTGNTEAFF. As DNA, the CDR3 is TGCGCCAGCAGCCTATTGACAGGGAACACTGAAGCTTTCTTT. This chain links TRBV5-1 with TRBJ1-1; D may be TRBD1 (6 bases). CDR3 length: 14 residues. Trimming shortened V by 4 bases and J by 1 base, and 11 bases separated the two germline ends. Germline CDR1 is SGHRS and CDR2 is YFSETQ.

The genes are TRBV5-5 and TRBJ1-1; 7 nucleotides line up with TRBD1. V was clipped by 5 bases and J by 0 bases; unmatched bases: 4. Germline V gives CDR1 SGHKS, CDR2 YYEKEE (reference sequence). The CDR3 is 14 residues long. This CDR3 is CASRPDRVNTEAFF. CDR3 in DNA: TGTGCCAGCAGACCTGACAGGGTGAACACTGAAGCTTTCTTT. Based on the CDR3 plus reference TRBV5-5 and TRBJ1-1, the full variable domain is DAGVTQSPTHLIKTRGQQVTLRCSPISGHKSVSWYQQVLGQGPQFIFQYYEKEERGRGNFPDRFSARQFPNYSSELNVNALLLGDSALYLCASRPDRVNTEAFFGQGTRLTVV.

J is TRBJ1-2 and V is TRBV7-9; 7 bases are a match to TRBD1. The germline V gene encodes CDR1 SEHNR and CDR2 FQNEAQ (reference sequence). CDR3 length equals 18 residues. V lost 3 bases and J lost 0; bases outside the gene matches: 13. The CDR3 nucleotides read TGTGCCAGCAGCTTCCTGCGGGGACAGAAACTAACTAACTATGGCTACACCTTC. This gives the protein CASSFLRGQKLTNYGYTF.

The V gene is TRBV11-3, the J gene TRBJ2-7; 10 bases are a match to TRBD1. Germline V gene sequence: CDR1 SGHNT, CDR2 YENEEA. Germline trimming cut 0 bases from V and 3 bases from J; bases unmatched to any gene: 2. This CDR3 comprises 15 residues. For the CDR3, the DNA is TGTGCCAGCAGCTTAGAGGGGACAGGGGACTACGAGCAGTACTTC. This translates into CASSLEGTGDYEQYF.

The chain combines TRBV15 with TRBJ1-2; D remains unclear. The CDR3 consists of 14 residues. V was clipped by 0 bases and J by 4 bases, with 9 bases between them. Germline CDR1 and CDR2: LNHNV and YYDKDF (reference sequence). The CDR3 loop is CATSRDADGYGYTF. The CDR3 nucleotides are TGTGCCACCAGCAGAGATGCGGACGGCTATGGCTACACCTTC.

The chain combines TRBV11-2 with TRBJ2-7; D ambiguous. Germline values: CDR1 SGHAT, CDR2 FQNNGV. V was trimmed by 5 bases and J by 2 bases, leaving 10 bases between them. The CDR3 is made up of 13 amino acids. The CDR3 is CASSEGRAYEQYF. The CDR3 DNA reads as TGTGCCAGCAGCGAAGGCCGGGCCTACGAGCAGTACTTC.

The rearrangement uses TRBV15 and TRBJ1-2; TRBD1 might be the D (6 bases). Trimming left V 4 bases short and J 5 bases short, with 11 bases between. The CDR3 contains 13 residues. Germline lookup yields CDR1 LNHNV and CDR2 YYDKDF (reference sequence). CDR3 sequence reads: CATSTQGGYGYTF. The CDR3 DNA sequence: TGTGCCACCAGCACACAGGGAGGGTATGGCTACACCTTC.

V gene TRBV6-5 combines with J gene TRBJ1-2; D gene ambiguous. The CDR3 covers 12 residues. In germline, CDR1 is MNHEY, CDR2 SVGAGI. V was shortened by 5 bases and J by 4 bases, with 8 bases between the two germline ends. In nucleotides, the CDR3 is TGTGCCAGCAGTCCCGGAGCCTATGGCTACACCTTC. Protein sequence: CASSPGAYGYTF.